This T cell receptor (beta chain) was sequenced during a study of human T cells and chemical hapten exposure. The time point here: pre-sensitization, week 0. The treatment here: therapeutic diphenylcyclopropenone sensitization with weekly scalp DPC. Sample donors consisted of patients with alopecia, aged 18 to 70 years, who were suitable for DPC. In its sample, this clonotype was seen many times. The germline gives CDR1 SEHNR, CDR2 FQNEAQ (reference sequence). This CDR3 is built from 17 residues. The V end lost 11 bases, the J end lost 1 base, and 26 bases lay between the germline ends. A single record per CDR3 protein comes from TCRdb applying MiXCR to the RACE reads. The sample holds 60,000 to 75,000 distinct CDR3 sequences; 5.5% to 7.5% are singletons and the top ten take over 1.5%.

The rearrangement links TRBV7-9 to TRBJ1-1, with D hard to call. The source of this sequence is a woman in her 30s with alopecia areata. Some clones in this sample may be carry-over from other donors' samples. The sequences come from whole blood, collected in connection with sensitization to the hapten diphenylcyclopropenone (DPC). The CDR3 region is CAVAETRSGIRNTEAFF. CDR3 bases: TGTGCCGTCGCCGAGACACGTTCGGGGATCAGGAACACTGAAGCTTTCTTT.